In this sample, the clone carrying this T cell receptor (beta chain) turned up a few times. Its target is not known. This sample is drawn from a study of cytomegalovirus exposure and HLA in healthy donors. The overall study: In terms of ancestry, the Caucasian-associated cluster contained about 81% of the approximately 400 genotyped donors.

Overall study results and limits: What a later analysis reportedly showed was that an Asian-associated ancestry cluster had fewer N-insertions than the roughly 670-donor mean. Some V segments, including TRBV6-2 and TRBV6-3, were excluded as indistinguishable.

Primers: 60 Vbeta forward and 13 Jbeta reverse. This table comes from immunoSEQ multiplex PCR, and its TCRdb copy is limited to in-frame clones, with some not included. In the table there are over 95,000 clones, just under 75% of which are singletons. V trimming: 3 bases; J trimming: 2 bases; junction bases outside the gene matches: 3. CDR1 and CDR2 from the germline V gene are SGHVS and FQNEAQ. CDR3 size: 14 residues. The sequencing input was PBMCs. The J gene is TRBJ1-1, the V gene TRBV7-8; TRBD1 aligns across 7 bases. This clonotype originated in a human donor in good health. The CDR3 coding sequence is TGTGCCAGCAGCTTCACAGGGGAAAACACTGAAGCTTTCTTT. It specifies CASSFTGENTEAFF. Using reference TRBV7-8 and TRBJ1-1 for the parts outside the CDR3, the full variable domain is GAGVSQSPRYKVAKRGQDVALRCDPISGHVSLFWYQQALGQGPEFLTYFQNEAQLDKSGLPSDRFFAERPEGSVSTLKIQRTQQEDSAVYLCASSFTGENTEAFFGQGTRLTVV.